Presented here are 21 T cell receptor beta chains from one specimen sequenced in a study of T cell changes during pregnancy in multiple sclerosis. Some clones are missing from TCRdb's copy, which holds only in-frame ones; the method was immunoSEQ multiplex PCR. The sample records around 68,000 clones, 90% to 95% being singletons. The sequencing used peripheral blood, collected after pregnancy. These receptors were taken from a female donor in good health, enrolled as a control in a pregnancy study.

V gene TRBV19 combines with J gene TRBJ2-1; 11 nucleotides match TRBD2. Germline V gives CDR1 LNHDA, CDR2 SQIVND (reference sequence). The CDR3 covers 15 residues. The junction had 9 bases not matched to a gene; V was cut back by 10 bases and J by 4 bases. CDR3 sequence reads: CATRLAGGSYNEQFF. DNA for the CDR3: TGTGCCACCCGTCTAGCGGGGGGCTCTTACAATGAGCAGTTCTTC.

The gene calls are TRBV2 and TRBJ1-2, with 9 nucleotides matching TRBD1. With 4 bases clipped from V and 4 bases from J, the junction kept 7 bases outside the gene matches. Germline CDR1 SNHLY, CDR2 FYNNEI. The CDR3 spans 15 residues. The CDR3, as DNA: TGTGCCAGCAGTGGCGACAGGGGGAAAACCTATGGCTACACCTTC. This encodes CASSGDRGKTYGYTF.

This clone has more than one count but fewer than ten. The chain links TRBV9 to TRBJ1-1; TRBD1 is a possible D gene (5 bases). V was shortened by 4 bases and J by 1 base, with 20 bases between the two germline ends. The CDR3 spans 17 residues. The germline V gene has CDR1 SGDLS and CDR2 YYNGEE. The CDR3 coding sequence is TGTGCCAGCAGCCCCAGTGTAGGGACTGTCGAGAACACTGAAGCTTTCTTT. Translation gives CASSPSVGTVENTEAFF.

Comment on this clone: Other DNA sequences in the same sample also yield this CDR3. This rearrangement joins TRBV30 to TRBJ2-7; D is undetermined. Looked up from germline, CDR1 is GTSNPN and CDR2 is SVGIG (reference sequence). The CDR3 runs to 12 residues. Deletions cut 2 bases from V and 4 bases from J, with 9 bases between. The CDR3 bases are TGTGCCTGGAGTATAACTTCTTACGAGCAGTACTTC. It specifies CAWSITSYEQYF.

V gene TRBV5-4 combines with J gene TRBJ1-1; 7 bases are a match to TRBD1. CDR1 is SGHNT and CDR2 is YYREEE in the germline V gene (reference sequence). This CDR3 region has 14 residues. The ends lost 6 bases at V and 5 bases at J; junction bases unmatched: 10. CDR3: CASNIDRVETEAFF. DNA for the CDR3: TGTGCCAGCAATATCGACAGGGTTGAGACTGAAGCTTTCTTT.

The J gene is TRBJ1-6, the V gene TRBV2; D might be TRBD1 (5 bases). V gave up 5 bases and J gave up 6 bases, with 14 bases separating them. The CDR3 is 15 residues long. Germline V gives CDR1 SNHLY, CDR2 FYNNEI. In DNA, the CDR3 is TGTGCCAGCAGTCTCAGGGATTCGGGTAATTCACCCCTCCACTTT. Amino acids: CASSLRDSGNSPLHF.

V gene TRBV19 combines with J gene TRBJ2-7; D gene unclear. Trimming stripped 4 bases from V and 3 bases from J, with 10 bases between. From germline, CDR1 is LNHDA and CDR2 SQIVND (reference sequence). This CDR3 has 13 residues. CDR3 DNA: TGTGCCAGTAGTACCAGGTTATTCTACGAGCAGTACTTC. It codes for CASSTRLFYEQYF.

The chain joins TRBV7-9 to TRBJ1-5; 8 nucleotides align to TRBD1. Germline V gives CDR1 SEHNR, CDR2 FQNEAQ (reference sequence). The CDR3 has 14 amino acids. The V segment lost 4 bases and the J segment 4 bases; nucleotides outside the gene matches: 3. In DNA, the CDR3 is TGTGCCAGCAGCTGGACAGGGCAAAATCAGCCCCAGCATTTT. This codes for CASSWTGQNQPQHF.

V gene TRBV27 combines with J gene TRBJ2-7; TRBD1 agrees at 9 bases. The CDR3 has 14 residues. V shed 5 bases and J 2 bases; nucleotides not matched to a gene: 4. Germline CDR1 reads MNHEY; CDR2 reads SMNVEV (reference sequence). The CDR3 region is CASSPRQGAYEQYF. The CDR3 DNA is TGTGCCAGCAGTCCGCGACAGGGGGCCTACGAGCAGTACTTC.

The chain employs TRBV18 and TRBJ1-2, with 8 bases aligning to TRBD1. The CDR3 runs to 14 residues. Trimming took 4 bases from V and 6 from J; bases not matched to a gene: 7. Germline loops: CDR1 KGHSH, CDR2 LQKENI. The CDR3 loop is CASSQLDRGDGYTF. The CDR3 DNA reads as TGTGCCAGCTCACAACTCGACAGGGGCGATGGCTACACCTTC.

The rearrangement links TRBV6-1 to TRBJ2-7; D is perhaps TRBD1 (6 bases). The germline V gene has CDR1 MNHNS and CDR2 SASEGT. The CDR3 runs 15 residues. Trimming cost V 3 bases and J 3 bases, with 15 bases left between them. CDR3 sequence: CASSEAQGPYYEQYF. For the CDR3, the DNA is TGTGCCAGCAGTGAGGCACAGGGCCCCTACTACGAGCAGTACTTC.

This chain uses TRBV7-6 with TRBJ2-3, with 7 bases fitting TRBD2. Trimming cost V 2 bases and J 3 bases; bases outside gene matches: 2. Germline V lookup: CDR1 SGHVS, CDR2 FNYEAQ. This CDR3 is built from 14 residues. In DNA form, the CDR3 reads TGTGCCAGCAGCTTACCGGGGGGTACAGATACGCAGTATTTT. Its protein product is CASSLPGGTDTQYF.

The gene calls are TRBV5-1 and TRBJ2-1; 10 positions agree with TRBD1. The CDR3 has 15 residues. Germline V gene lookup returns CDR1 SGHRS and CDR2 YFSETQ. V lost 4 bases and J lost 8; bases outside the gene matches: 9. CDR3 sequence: CASSLDRGLIDEQFF. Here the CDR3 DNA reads TGCGCCAGCAGCCTGGACAGGGGGTTGATCGATGAGCAGTTCTTC.

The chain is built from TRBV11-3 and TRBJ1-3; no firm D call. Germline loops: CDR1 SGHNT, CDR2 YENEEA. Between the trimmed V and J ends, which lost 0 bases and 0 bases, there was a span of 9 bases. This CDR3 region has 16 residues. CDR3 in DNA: TGTGCCAGCAGCTTAGACGAGGCAGTCTCTGGAAACACCATATATTTT. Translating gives CASSLDEAVSGNTIYF.

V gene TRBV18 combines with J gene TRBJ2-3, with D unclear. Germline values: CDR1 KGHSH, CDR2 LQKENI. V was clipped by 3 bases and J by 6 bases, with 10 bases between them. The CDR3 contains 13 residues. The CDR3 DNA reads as TGTGCCAGCTCACCGCCCGGAGTCGATACGCAGTATTTT. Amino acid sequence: CASSPPGVDTQYF.

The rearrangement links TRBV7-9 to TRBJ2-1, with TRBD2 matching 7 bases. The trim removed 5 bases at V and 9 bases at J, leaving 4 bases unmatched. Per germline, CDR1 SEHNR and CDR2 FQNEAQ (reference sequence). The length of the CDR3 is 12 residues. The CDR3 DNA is TGTGCCAGCAGCCCTCGCGGGGGTGAGCAGTTCTTC. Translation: CASSPRGGEQFF.

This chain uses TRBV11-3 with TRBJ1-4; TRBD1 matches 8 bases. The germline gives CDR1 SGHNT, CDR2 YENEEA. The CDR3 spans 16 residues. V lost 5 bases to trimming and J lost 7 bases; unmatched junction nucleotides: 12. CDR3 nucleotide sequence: TGTGCCAGCAGCATATCATCAGGGGGCCGACTTGAAAAACTGTTTTTT. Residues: CASSISSGGRLEKLFF.

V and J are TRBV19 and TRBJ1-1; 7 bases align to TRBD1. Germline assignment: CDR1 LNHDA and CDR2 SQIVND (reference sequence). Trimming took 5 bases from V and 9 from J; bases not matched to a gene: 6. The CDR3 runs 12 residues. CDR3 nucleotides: TGTGCCAGTAGTGCCGGGACAGTGAAAGCTTTCTTT. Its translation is CASSAGTVKAFF.

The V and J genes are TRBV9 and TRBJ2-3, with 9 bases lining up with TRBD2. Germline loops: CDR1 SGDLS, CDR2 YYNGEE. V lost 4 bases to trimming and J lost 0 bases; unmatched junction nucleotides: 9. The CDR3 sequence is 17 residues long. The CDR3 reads CASSPPALAGSTDTQYF. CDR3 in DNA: TGTGCCAGCAGCCCCCCAGCGCTAGCGGGGAGCACAGATACGCAGTATTTT.

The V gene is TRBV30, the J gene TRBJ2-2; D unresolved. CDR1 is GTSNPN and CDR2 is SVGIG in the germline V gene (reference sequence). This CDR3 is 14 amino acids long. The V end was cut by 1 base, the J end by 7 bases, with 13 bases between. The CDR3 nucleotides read TGTGCCTGGAGTGGGCTAGTGCTAGGCGGGGAGCTGTTTTTT. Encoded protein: CAWSGLVLGGELFF.

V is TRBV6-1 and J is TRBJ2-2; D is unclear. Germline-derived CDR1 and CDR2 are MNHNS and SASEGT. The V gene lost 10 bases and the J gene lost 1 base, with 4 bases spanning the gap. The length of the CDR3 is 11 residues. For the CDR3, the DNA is TGTGCCACCAAGAACACCGGGGAGCTGTTTTTT. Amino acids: CATKNTGELFF.